This section outlines one T cell receptor beta chain sequence together with its context. This sample was taken from a study of CD8 T cells in Susac syndrome. TCR beta was sequenced from blood CD8+ and CD4+ T cells. The diagnostic criteria were recently defined, and patients with Susac syndrome met them for definite or probable disease. The length of the CDR3 is 13 residues. From germline, CDR1 is SGHNT and CDR2 YYREEE (reference sequence). Trimming pared 4 bases from V and 4 bases from J, leaving 11 bases between. About 0.5 to 1 ug RNA was reverse transcribed with random hexamers. TCRdb re-called the immunoSEQ multiplex PCR reads with MiXCR, one entry per CDR3 protein. The sample holds around 190,000 distinct CDR3 sequences; around 94% are singletons and the top ten take roughly 0.12%.

This chain joins TRBV5-4 and TRBJ2-5, with D maybe TRBD2 (6 bases). The sequenced sample was CD4+ T cells from PBMCs. The sequence derives from a human donor with Susac syndrome. CDR3 sequence reads: CASSRRGGETQYF. In DNA, the CDR3 is TGTGCCAGCAGCCGAAGGGGAGGAGAGACCCAGTACTTC.